These 24 T cell receptor beta chains were sequenced from one sample in a study of vaccination and CD4 T cells after COVID-19. CD4+ T cells that had been cultured provided DNA sequenced with the Oncomine TCR Beta short-read assay. TCRdb reanalysed the PCR reads using MiXCR and keeps one entry per CDR3 protein. The sample consists of 13,000 to 15,000 distinct CDR3 sequences, 30% of them appearing once. Specified treatment: 10-day PBMC culture with coronavirus spike peptide pools or control peptides (ViraFEST assay). Their cognate antigens are unknown. Specimen: cultured CD4+ T cells from blood. The origin of the receptors is a human donor with COVID-19.

The chain joins TRBV6-1 to TRBJ1-2; D uncertain. The CDR3 has 12 amino acids. Trimming left V 6 bases short and J 8 bases short, with 13 bases between. Germline CDR1 is MNHNS and CDR2 is SASEGT. CDR3: CASRVRLGGYTF. The CDR3 DNA is TGTGCCAGCAGGGTCCGGCTCGGAGGCTACACCTTC.

This clonotype was detected a few times. This sequence joins TRBV21-1 and TRBJ2-5; TRBD1, the D gene given by the table, was not confirmed from the DNA. TRBV21-1 counts as a pseudogene. The CDR3 runs to 14 residues. The CDR3 protein is CASNRDRGVETQYF. CDR3 DNA: TGTGCCAGCAACCGGGACAGGGGGGTAGAGACCCAGTACTTC.

J is TRBJ2-7 and V is TRBV20-1; tentatively, D is TRBD1 (5 bases). Germline V gene data show CDR1 as DFQATT and CDR2 as SNEGSKA (reference sequence). The CDR3 spans 13 residues. The V end lost 6 bases, the J end lost 3 bases, and 15 bases lay between the germline ends. The CDR3 spells CSALDSLIYEQYF. The CDR3 coding sequence is TGCAGTGCCCTTGACAGCCTCATCTACGAGCAGTACTTC.

The chain links TRBV4-2 to TRBJ2-1; TRBD2 matches 14 bases. After removal of 2 bases from V and 8 bases from J, the junction contained 5 bases not matched to a gene. This CDR3 contains 16 residues. The germline CDR1 and CDR2 sequences are LGHNA and YNFKEQ. This chain's CDR3 is CASSQRTSGGTDEQFF. DNA of the CDR3: TGTGCCAGCAGCCAACGGACTAGCGGGGGGACCGATGAGCAGTTCTTC.

The rearrangement joins TRBV5-1 to TRBJ2-2, with 13 nucleotides matching TRBD2. This CDR3 has 16 residues. Looked up from germline, CDR1 is SGHRS and CDR2 is YFSETQ. V shed 3 bases and J 7 bases; nucleotides not matched to a gene: 6. The CDR3 is CASSSRGTSGNGELFF. The CDR3 DNA reads TGCGCCAGCAGCTCACGGGGGACTAGCGGGAACGGGGAGCTGTTTTTT.

The chain combines TRBV6-5 with TRBJ2-3; 16 nucleotides agree with TRBD2. The germline CDR1 and CDR2 sequences are MNHEY and SVGAGI. CDR3 length: 19 amino acids. Trimming removed 4 bases from V and 3 bases from J; junction bases left unmatched: 10. The CDR3 here is CASSLQGLAGGQRTDTQYF. The DNA for the CDR3 is TGTGCCAGCAGTTTACAGGGACTAGCGGGGGGGCAGCGGACAGATACGCAGTATTTT.

This clonotype occurred once. This chain connects TRBV18 to TRBJ1-6, with 7 bases fitting TRBD1. Germline V lookup: CDR1 KGHSH, CDR2 LQKENI. The CDR3 loop spans 16 amino acids. After removal of 1 base from V and 7 bases from J, the junction contained 7 bases not matched to a gene. CDR3 sequence: CASSPRRGTANSPLHF. The CDR3 region has the DNA TGTGCCAGCTCACCACGGCGTGGGACAGCCAATTCACCCCTCCACTTT.

This clonotype came up once. The rearrangement links TRBV7-9 to TRBJ2-7; 9 nucleotides align to TRBD1. The CDR3 is 14 amino acids. Per germline, CDR1 SEHNR and CDR2 FQNEAQ (reference sequence). V lost 3 bases and J lost 2; bases outside the gene matches: 2. The CDR3 DNA is TGTGCCAGCAGCTTTGGGACAGGGACCTACGAGCAGTACTTC. Translating it yields CASSFGTGTYEQYF. Filled out from reference TRBV7-9 and TRBJ2-7, the complete variable domain reads DTGVSQNPRHKITKRGQNVTFRCDPISEHNRLYWYRQTLGQGPEFLTYFQNEAQLEKSRLLSDRFSAERPKGSFSTLEIQRTEQGDSAMYLCASSFGTGTYEQYFGPGTRLTVT.

This clonotype is labeled medium-sized. The rearrangement joins TRBV27 to TRBJ1-2, with TRBD1 as a possible D gene (5 bases). V was shortened by 6 bases and J by 4 bases, with 18 bases between the two germline ends. CDR3 length: 15 amino acids. Per the germline V gene, CDR1 is MNHEY and CDR2 is SMNVEV (reference sequence). DNA for the CDR3: TGTGCCAGCAGCCTCTACCGGGACGGCCCCTATGGCTACACCTTC. This codes for CASSLYRDGPYGYTF.

The chain combines TRBV20-1 with TRBJ2-1, with TRBD1 matching 8 bases. This CDR3 region has 13 residues. The V segment lost 3 bases and the J segment 8 bases; nucleotides outside the gene matches: 6. Germline V lookup: CDR1 DFQATT, CDR2 SNEGSKA (reference sequence). CDR3 sequence reads: CSASGQGLDEQFF. CDR3 nucleotides: TGCAGTGCTAGTGGACAGGGATTGGATGAGCAGTTCTTC.

CDR3 nucleotides: TGTGCCATCAATCGACAGGCCAAAGGAGGCTACACCTTC. Its protein is CAINRQAKGGYTF. The rearrangement joins TRBV10-3 to TRBJ1-2, with D possibly matching TRBD1 (6 bases). The germline CDR1 and CDR2 sequences are ENHRY and SYGVKD. The V end lost 7 bases, the J end lost 8 bases, and 17 bases lay between the germline ends. This CDR3 spans 13 amino acids.

This clonotype was seen a handful of times. The V gene is TRBV20-1, the J gene TRBJ2-5; D gene ambiguous. The CDR3 extends over 13 amino acids. Per germline, CDR1 DFQATT and CDR2 SNEGSKA (reference sequence). The ends were cut back, 0 bases at V and 8 bases at J, with 13 bases in the middle. Written as DNA, the CDR3 is TGCAGTGCTAGAGAGTCGGGTATATATACCCAGTACTTC. Amino acids: CSARESGIYTQYF.

Only a few counts were recorded for this clonotype. The rearrangement joins TRBV7-8 to TRBJ2-3; D call uncertain. V was cut by 5 bases and J by 3 bases, with 6 bases left in between. The CDR3 runs to 12 residues. CDR1 is SGHVS and CDR2 is FQNEAQ in the germline V gene. The CDR3 spells CASSPKTDTQYF. The DNA for the CDR3 is TGTGCCAGCAGCCCCAAAACAGATACGCAGTATTTT.

This clonotype occurred a few times. The chain carries TRBV27 and TRBJ2-1, with D perhaps matching TRBD1 (5 bases). The germline V and J ends were trimmed by 8 bases and 1 base, with 12 bases remaining between them. This CDR3 is 14 amino acids long. CDR1 and CDR2 (germline): MNHEY, SMNVEV (reference sequence). This CDR3 reads CASAKGISYNEQFF. In nucleotides, the CDR3 is TGTGCCAGCGCTAAGGGGATTTCCTACAATGAGCAGTTCTTC.

V usage is TRBV28 and J usage is TRBJ1-6; tentatively, D is TRBD1 (6 bases). This CDR3 spans 14 amino acids. Germline CDR1 is MDHEN and CDR2 is SYDVKM. The germline V and J ends were trimmed by 2 bases and 6 bases, with 8 bases remaining between them. The DNA of the CDR3 is TGTGCCAGCAGTTTAGGGACACTTAATTCACCCCTCCACTTT. Protein product: CASSLGTLNSPLHF. The entire variable domain, with the rest obtained from reference TRBV28 and TRBJ1-6, is as follows: DVKVTQSSRYLVKRTGEKVFLECVQDMDHENMFWYRQDPGLGLRLIYFSYDVKMKEKGDIPEGYSVSREKKERFSLILESASTNQTSMYLCASSLGTLNSPLHFGNGTRLTVT.

The chain has TRBV7-2 and TRBJ1-2; a possible D gene is TRBD1 (5 bases). This CDR3 comprises 15 residues. With 5 bases removed from V and 8 bases from J, the gap between germline ends came to 21 bases. Germline values: CDR1 SGHTA, CDR2 FQGNSA. CDR3 bases: TGTGCCAGCAGCACGGAGGTGGGCAGGGTGGGCGGCTACACCTTC. Its protein product is CASSTEVGRVGGYTF. Complete variable domain (other parts from reference TRBV7-2 and TRBJ1-2): GAGVSQSPSNKVTEKGKDVELRCDPISGHTALYWYRQSLGQGLEFLIYFQGNSAPDKSGLPSDRFSAERTGGSVSTLTIQRTQQEDSAVYLCASSTEVGRVGGYTFGSGTRLTVV.

V usage is TRBV21-1 and J usage is TRBJ2-7; TRBD1, the table's D call, was not compared with the DNA. TRBV21-1 is marked as a pseudogene. This CDR3 contains 16 residues. CDR3 loop: CASSNPGQGGDYEQYF. DNA of the CDR3: TGTGCCAGCAGCAACCCTGGACAGGGGGGGGACTACGAGCAGTACTTC.

The chain uses TRBV6-1 and TRBJ1-5, with D possibly matching TRBD1 (5 bases). V shed 6 bases and J shed 0 bases, with 15 bases lying between them. From germline, CDR1 is MNHNS and CDR2 SASEGT. This CDR3 has 16 amino acids. This chain's CDR3 is CASRSEGLHSNQPQHF. CDR3 nucleotide sequence: TGTGCCAGCAGGTCTGAGGGACTTCATAGCAATCAGCCCCAGCATTTT.

This clonotype was found a few times. This chain joins TRBV6-4 and TRBJ1-5; no clear D gene. The CDR3 covers 15 residues. V gave up 4 bases and J gave up 4 bases, with 14 bases separating them. In germline, CDR1 is MRHNA, CDR2 SNTAGT. The CDR3 here is CASSVDPGKNQPQHF. CDR3 nucleotide sequence: TGTGCCAGCAGTGTGGACCCGGGGAAGAATCAGCCCCAGCATTTT.

The rearrangement uses TRBV12-3 or TRBV12-4 and TRBJ2-3, with 11 bases fitting TRBD2. The CDR3 covers 16 residues. V lost 4 bases and J lost 0; bases outside the gene matches: 3. In DNA, the CDR3 is TGTGCCAGCAGTTACCTAGCGGGGGGTAGCACAGATACGCAGTATTTT. It specifies CASSYLAGGSTDTQYF.

The gene calls are TRBV23-1 and TRBJ1-5, with D possibly being TRBD1 (5 bases). TRBV23-1 counts as an open reading frame of uncertain function. This CDR3 spans 16 amino acids. The V gene lost 4 bases and the J gene lost 7 bases, with 20 bases spanning the gap. CDR3 coding DNA: TGCGCCAGCAGTCCAGGGAATCGCAGCGGCTTCCAGCCCCAGCATTTT. Its translation: CASSPGNRSGFQPQHF.

This chain joins TRBV6-2 or TRBV6-3 and TRBJ2-3, with TRBD1 matching 9 bases. V was clipped by 6 bases and J by 0 bases; unmatched bases: 4. The V gene's germline CDR1 is MNHEY and CDR2 SVGEGT. The CDR3 extends over 15 amino acids. As DNA, the CDR3 is TGTGCCAGCAGCCGAGGGACAGGGAGCACAGATACGCAGTATTTT. As protein: CASSRGTGSTDTQYF.

In this sample, this clonotype turned up a few times. V usage is TRBV6-1 and J usage is TRBJ2-5; possible D gene TRBD2, 6 bases. The germline V gene encodes CDR1 MNHNS and CDR2 SASEGT. The CDR3 spans 12 residues. The V end was cut by 6 bases, the J end by 4 bases, with 9 bases between. CDR3 residues: CASSRGSETQYF. CDR3 nucleotide sequence: TGTGCCAGCAGCCGGGGGTCAGAGACCCAGTACTTC.

This clonotype was seen only a few times. This chain joins TRBV6-2 or TRBV6-3 and TRBJ1-2, with D possibly matching TRBD1 (5 bases). The V end lost 5 bases, the J end lost 0 bases, and 16 bases lay between the germline ends. The germline CDR1 and CDR2 sequences are MNHEY and SVGEGT. The CDR3 spans 16 residues. The CDR3 DNA is TGTGCCAGCAGTAACCCGGGGCGGCCAGCTAACTATGGCTACACCTTC. The encoded protein is CASSNPGRPANYGYTF.